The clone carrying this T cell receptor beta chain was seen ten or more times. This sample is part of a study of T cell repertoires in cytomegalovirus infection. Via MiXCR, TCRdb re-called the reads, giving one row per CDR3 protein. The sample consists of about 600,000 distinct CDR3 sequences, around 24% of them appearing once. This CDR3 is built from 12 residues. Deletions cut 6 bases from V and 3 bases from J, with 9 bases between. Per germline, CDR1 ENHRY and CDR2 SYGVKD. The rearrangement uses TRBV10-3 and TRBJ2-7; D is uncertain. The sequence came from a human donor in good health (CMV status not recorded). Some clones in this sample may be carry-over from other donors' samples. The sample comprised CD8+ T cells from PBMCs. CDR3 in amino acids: CAIRTGSYEQYF. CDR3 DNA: TGTGCCATCAGGACGGGCAGCTACGAGCAGTACTTC.